The source of this TCR beta chain is a study of type 1 and type 2 diabetes patients. Overall study results and limits: Type 2 diabetes repertoires were more diverse than type 1 diabetes repertoires.

All diabetic donors were classified as either type 1 or type 2 diabetes. Genomic DNA was the PCR template. Amplification of the beta chain CDR3 used 30 forward and 13 reverse multiplex primers. TCRdb independently ran MiXCR on the multiplex PCR reads; one entry per CDR3 protein. The repertoire includes 250,000 or so distinct CDR3 sequences, roughly 48% of them detected once, and around 15% sits in the top ten. As concerns this clonotype: Its antigen is still unknown.

The source material was peripheral blood mononuclear cells (PBMCs). The source of this sequence is a man younger than 30 with type 2 diabetes.

The CDR3 loop is CASSLAGSSQETQYF. CDR3 bases: TGTGCCAGCAGCTTAGCAGGCTCCTCACAAGAGACCCAGTACTTC. The chain links TRBV2 to TRBJ2-5; no clear D gene. The germline CDR1 and CDR2 sequences are SNHLY and FYNNEI. Trimming cost V 6 bases and J 2 bases, with 16 bases left between them. CDR3 length: 15 residues. Full variable domain (outside the CDR3, taken from reference TRBV2 and TRBJ2-5): EPEVTQTPSHQVTQMGQEVILRCVPISNHLYFYWYRQILGQKVEFLVSFYNNEISEKSEIFDDQFSVERPDGSNFTLKIRSTKLEDSAMYFCASSLAGSSQETQYFGPGTRLLVL.